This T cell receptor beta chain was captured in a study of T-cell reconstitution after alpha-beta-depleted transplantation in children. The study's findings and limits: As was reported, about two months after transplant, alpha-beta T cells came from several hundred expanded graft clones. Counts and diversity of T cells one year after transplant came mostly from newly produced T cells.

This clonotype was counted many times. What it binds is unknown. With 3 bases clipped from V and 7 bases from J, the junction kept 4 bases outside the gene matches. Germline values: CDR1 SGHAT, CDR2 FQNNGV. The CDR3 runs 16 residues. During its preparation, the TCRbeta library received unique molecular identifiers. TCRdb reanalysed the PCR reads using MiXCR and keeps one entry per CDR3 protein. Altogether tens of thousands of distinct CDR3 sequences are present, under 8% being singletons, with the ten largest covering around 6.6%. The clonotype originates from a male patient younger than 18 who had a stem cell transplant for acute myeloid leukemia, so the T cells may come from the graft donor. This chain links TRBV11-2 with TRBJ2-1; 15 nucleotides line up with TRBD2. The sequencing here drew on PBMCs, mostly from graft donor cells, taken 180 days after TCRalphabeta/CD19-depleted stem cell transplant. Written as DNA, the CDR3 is TGTGCCAGCAGCTTCGGACTAGCGGGAGGGGAAAATGAGCAGTTCTTC. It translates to CASSFGLAGGENEQFF.